This T cell receptor (beta chain) comes out of a study of T cell repertoires in cytomegalovirus infection. Study context: Matching HLA type and CMV infection were both indicated by public TCR beta signatures. Study-level results: Of the TCR beta families, the public ones yielded a cumulative frequency that identified carriers of CMV plus the relevant HLA. It was HLA-C-restricted CMV-specific TCR beta clonotypes that dominated the response ex vivo.

From the reads, TCRdb called clonotypes with MiXCR, one entry per CDR3 protein. Seen here are hundreds of thousands of distinct CDR3 sequences, approximately 24% observed once, and the top ten hold about 20%. This clonotype showed up many times. The antigen remains undetermined. The receptor was isolated from a human donor in good health (CMV status not recorded). Some clones in this sample may be carry-over from other donors' samples. The sequenced sample was CD8+ T cells from PBMCs.

Here the CDR3 reads CASSYRTGGFSGNTIYF. CDR3 coding DNA: TGTGCCAGCAGCTACCGCACAGGGGGCTTTTCTGGAAACACCATATATTTT. V gene TRBV7-8 combines with J gene TRBJ1-3; 9 bases align to TRBD1. Germline assignment: CDR1 SGHVS and CDR2 FQNEAQ. The CDR3 has 17 amino acids. The junction had 8 bases not matched to a gene; V was cut back by 4 bases and J by 1 base.